Listed below are T cell receptor beta chains from one sample, sequenced in a study of CD8 T cells in Susac syndrome. TCRdb re-called the immunoSEQ multiplex PCR reads with MiXCR, one entry per CDR3 protein. Among some 300,000 distinct CDR3 sequences listed, around nine tenths were seen once. The material sequenced was CD8+ T cells from PBMCs. These receptors all come from a human donor with multiple sclerosis. CDR3s include the opening cysteine and the closing phenylalanine or tryptophan. A D gene is named only where the DNA matches it firmly. Rows may omit the clone size; those that give it use once, few, many or a size class.

v_call,clone_size,d_call,j_call,cdr3_nt,cdr3_aa
TRBV7-2,-,TRBD2,TRBJ2-7,TGTGCCAGCAGCTTAGATACAGCGGGAGAGTCCTACGAGCAGTACTTC,CASSLDTAGESYEQYF
TRBV28,-,-,TRBJ2-3,TGTGCCAGCAGTTTGGCCTTCCTCAGCACAGATACGCAGTATTTT,CASSLAFLSTDTQYF
TRBV10-3,-,-,TRBJ2-1,TGTGCCATCAGTGGGCTGACTATATCCTACAATGAGCAGTTCTTC,CAISGLTISYNEQFF
TRBV29-1,-,TRBD1,TRBJ2-1,TGCAGCGATATGACAGGGTCCTACAATGAGCAGTTCTTC,CSDMTGSYNEQFF
TRBV29-1,-,-,TRBJ2-7,TGCAGCGTTGACAACGGCTCCTACGAGCAGTACTTC,CSVDNGSYEQYF
TRBV6-2/TRBV6-3,-,TRBD1,TRBJ2-1,TGTGCCAGCAGTTCGACAGGGGGCAGAACCGAGCAGTTCTTC,CASSSTGGRTEQFF
TRBV7-9,-,TRBD1,TRBJ1-1,TGTGCCAGCAGCTTAGGAATGACAGGGGAAGCTTTCTTT,CASSLGMTGEAFF
TRBV3-1,-,TRBD1,TRBJ1-2,TGTGCCAGCAGCCAAGACCAGGGGGCTAACTATGGCTACACCTTC,CASSQDQGANYGYTF
TRBV4-3,few,TRBD1,TRBJ2-6,TGCGCCAGCAGCCAAGGGAAGGGGGCCGGGGCCAACGTCCTGACTTTC,CASSQGKGAGANVLTF
TRBV7-3,few,TRBD1,TRBJ2-7,TGTGCCAGCAGCTGGGACAGGGGCCACGAGCAGTACTTC,CASSWDRGHEQYF
TRBV19,once,-,TRBJ1-1,TGTGCCAGTAGTTTCGGCTTCACTGAAGCTTTCTTT,CASSFGFTEAFF
TRBV10-3,-,-,TRBJ2-2,TGTGCCATCAGTGAGCCGTACAGGGATGGGGCCGGGGAGCTGTTTTTT,CAISEPYRDGAGELFF
TRBV7-2,-,TRBD2,TRBJ2-2,TGTGCCAGCAGCTTAAGCCCCCCCTTAGCGGGAGCGAACACCGGGGAGCTGTTTTTT,CASSLSPPLAGANTGELFF
TRBV12-3/TRBV12-4,-,TRBD1,TRBJ2-5,TGTGCCAGCAGCTTTCCGCCGGGGACAGCCAAAAAACAAGAGACCCAGTACTTC,CASSFPPGTAKKQETQYF
TRBV4-3,-,TRBD2,TRBJ2-1,TGCGCCAGCAGCCAAGACCCGCCTAGCGGGGTATACAATGAGCAGTTCTTC,CASSQDPPSGVYNEQFF
TRBV6-5,once,-,TRBJ2-5,TGTGCCAGCAGTTACTCAGGGGGGAGGGAGACCCAGTACTTC,CASSYSGGRETQYF
TRBV27,-,-,TRBJ2-2,TGTGCCAGCAGTTTAGCTAGCCTAACGAACACCGGGGAGCTGTTTTTT,CASSLASLTNTGELFF
TRBV15,-,TRBD2,TRBJ2-1,TGTGCCACCAGCAGAGCCGGACTAGCGGGCTACAATGAGCAGTTCTTC,CATSRAGLAGYNEQFF
TRBV6-1,few,-,TRBJ1-1,TGTGCCAGCAGCGACACGAACACTGAAGCTTTCTTT,CASSDTNTEAFF
TRBV20-1,-,-,TRBJ1-3,TGCAGTGCTAGAGGGGACCGGCGGGCCTCTGGAAACACCATATATTTT,CSARGDRRASGNTIYF
TRBV12-3/TRBV12-4,-,-,TRBJ1-5,TGTGCCAGCAGTTTCTTGGGGTCCGATCAGCCCCAGCATTTT,CASSFLGSDQPQHF
TRBV20-1,-,TRBD2,TRBJ2-3,TGCAGTGCTAGAGGGGGGGGTTTACTCACAGATACGCAGTATTTT,CSARGGGLLTDTQYF
TRBV4-3,-,-,TRBJ1-1,TGCGCCAGCAGCCAGGGACCGTGGAACACTGAAGCTTTCTTT,CASSQGPWNTEAFF
TRBV19,-,-,TRBJ1-2,TGTGCCAGTAGCCAACCCGGAGGTACACACTATGGCTACACCTTC,CASSQPGGTHYGYTF
TRBV7-9,-,-,TRBJ1-2,TGTGCCAGCAGTAGACAGCCTCCTAACTATGGCTACACCTTC,CASSRQPPNYGYTF
TRBV6-5,-,TRBD2,TRBJ2-7,TGTGCCAGCAGTATGGGACTAGCAGGCTACGAGCAGTACTTC,CASSMGLAGYEQYF
TRBV7-6,-,TRBD2,TRBJ2-1,TGTGCCAGCAGCTGGGGGACTAGCGGGAGGGATGAGCAGTTCTTC,CASSWGTSGRDEQFF